This TCR beta chain was captured in a study of T cell changes during pregnancy in multiple sclerosis. Method: immunoSEQ multiplex PCR; TCRdb's copy keeps in-frame clones and lacks some. Among 45,000 or so clones listed, about 96% were seen once. V was cut by 0 bases and J by 3 bases, with 15 bases left in between. Germline values: CDR1 MNHNY, CDR2 SVGAGI (reference sequence). This CDR3 contains 16 residues. The V and J genes are TRBV6-6 and TRBJ2-7, with a possible D match to TRBD2 (5 bases). The starting material was peripheral blood, obtained in the second trimester of pregnancy. This TCR came from a female donor with multiple sclerosis, enrolled in a pregnancy study. The CDR3 is CASSYSGTAASYEQYF. The CDR3 nucleotides read TGTGCCAGCAGTTACTCAGGAACAGCGGCTAGCTACGAGCAGTACTTC.